This T cell receptor (beta chain) was captured by sequencing in a study of blood T cell repertoires in COVID-19. Study as a whole: Some COVID-19 samples were acute and others convalescent; all came from the United States, Italy and Spain. PBMCs, B-cell-depleted T cells, or T cells provided the cDNA or gDNA that made up the material.

Clones were sequenced by immunoSEQ multiplex PCR, and TCRdb holds only the in-frame ones, with some missing. The sample has 300,000 to 450,000 clones, roughly 90% seen once. This clone was found once. The source of this sequence is a woman in her twenties or thirties with COVID-19, enrolled during active disease. What was sequenced was peripheral blood.

The CDR3 nucleotides read TGTGCCAGCAGCCCCCGGACTAGCGGGGATCAAGAGACCCAGTACTTC. Translating gives CASSPRTSGDQETQYF. The V and J genes are TRBV5-5 and TRBJ2-5; 12 bases agree with TRBD2. J was trimmed by 2 bases and V by 4 bases; bases with no gene match: 6. The CDR3 loop spans 16 amino acids. Germline loops: CDR1 SGHKS, CDR2 YYEKEE (reference sequence).